The entry below gives a single TCR beta chain sequence along with its context. The isolated RNA, all of it, was reverse transcribed, so expressed TCRB transcripts were what got sequenced. Repertoires were generated with immunoSEQ multiplex PCR, while TCRdb's copy carries only in-frame clones and drops some. Of 130,000 to 150,000 clones in the sample, about 10% were seen once. The sample comes from a study of beta chain features in type 1 diabetes. CDR1 is SNHLY, CDR2 FYNNEI, per germline. V shed 5 bases and J shed 0 bases, with 7 bases lying between them. This CDR3 region has 13 residues. The chain has TRBV2 and TRBJ2-5, with D perhaps matching TRBD2 (5 bases). Source material: naive CD4+ T cells from blood. The source is a man younger than 30 in good health. The DNA for the CDR3 is TGTGCCAGCAGTAGCGGAAACCAAGAGACCCAGTACTTC. Amino acid sequence: CASSSGNQETQYF.